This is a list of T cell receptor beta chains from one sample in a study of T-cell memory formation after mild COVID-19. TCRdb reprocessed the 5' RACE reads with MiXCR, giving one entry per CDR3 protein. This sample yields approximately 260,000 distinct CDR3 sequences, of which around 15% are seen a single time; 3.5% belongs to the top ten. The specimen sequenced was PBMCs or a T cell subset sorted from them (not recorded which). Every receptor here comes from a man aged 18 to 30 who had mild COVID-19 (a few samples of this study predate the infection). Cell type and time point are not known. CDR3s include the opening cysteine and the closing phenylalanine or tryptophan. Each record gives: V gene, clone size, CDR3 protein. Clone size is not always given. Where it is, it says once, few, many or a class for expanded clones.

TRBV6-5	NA	CASSYSLADSYEQYF
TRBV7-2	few	CASSLDKYYGYTF
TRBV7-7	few	CASSSTGYEQFF
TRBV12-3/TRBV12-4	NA	CASRLGQGETPLHF
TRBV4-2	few	CASSQDQRRAGASSGNTIYF
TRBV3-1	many	CASSQGTYNEQFF
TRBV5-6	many	CASSWDNSYNEQFF
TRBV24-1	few	CATSGPPQDDTQYF
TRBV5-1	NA	CASSWGQKETQYF
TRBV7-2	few	CASSSQGRVGEQFF
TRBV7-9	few	CASSPRAFF
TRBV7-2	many	CASSLPILRTDTQYF
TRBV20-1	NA	CSARTSGGSITDTQYF
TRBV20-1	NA	CSARVRTGGPGYTF
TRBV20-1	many	CSARDVSGGGAYNEQFF
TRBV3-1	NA	CASSQVYATEAFF
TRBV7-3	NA	CASSYIPTGYNEQFF
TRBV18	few	CASSPDRGREKETQYF
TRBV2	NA	CASSGSEPSIQYF
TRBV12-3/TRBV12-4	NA	CASRGRRGLEAFF
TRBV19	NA	CASSPLDQETQYF
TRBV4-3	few	CASSQDLWSPYEQYF
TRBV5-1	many	CASSQGTADTEAFF
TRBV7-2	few	CASSSDKYGYTF
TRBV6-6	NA	CASSGGNPEDRPQHF
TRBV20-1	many	CSASGLAGGGSYEQYF
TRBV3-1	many	CASSQDGYTGELFF
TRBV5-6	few	CASRSRTGNQDTQYF
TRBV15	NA	CATSRDKTGGEETQYF
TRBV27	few	CASSLSIASGQPQHF
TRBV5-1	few	CASSLLPGRGSTDTQYF
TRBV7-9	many	CASSPGNEQFF